One and the same sample provided the 8 T cell receptor beta chains below, sequenced in a study of blood T cell repertoires in COVID-19. Profiled with immunoSEQ multiplex PCR; TCRdb holds only in-frame clones, not every one. This sample carries roughly 320,000 clones, approximately 86% of them seen once, and the ten largest clones take 1% to 1.5%. Sequenced input: peripheral blood. These receptors were collected from a man aged 70 or older with acute or convalescent COVID-19.

The rearrangement uses TRBV12-3 or TRBV12-4 and TRBJ2-3; the D gene is possibly TRBD1 (6 bases). This CDR3 contains 13 residues. Trimming left V 4 bases short and J 9 bases short, with 14 bases between. The chain's CDR3 is CASSYAGVETQYF. The CDR3, as DNA: TGTGCCAGCAGTTACGCAGGGGTGGAAACGCAGTATTTT.

V usage is TRBV5-1 and J usage is TRBJ2-2; 9 nucleotides agree with TRBD1. CDR3 length: 15 residues. Trimming at V came to 1 base and at J to 4 bases, leaving 2 bases not matched to a gene. Germline V lookup: CDR1 SGHRS, CDR2 YFSETQ. The CDR3: CASSLRTGATGELFF. Here the CDR3 DNA reads TGCGCCAGCAGCTTGCGGACAGGGGCCACCGGGGAGCTGTTTTTT.

The V call is TRBV14, the J call TRBJ2-6, with D hard to call. Germline-derived CDR1 and CDR2 are SGHDN and FVKESK. The CDR3 is made up of 13 amino acids. V dropped 5 bases and J dropped 1 base, with 3 bases sitting between them. The CDR3 DNA follows: TGTGCCAGCAGCTCATCTGGGGCCAACGTCCTGACTTTC. Its translation: CASSSSGANVLTF.

There are many counts of this clone. V usage is TRBV12-3 or TRBV12-4 and J usage is TRBJ2-7, with TRBD1 as a possible D gene (6 bases). Trimming shortened V by 8 bases and J by 2 bases, and 13 bases separated the two germline ends. The CDR3 extends over 13 amino acids. The CDR3 DNA sequence: TGTGCCAGCCAAATCAGGGGTGCCTACGAGCAGTACTTC. This gives the protein CASQIRGAYEQYF.

V gene TRBV2 combines with J gene TRBJ1-6, with 10 bases lining up with TRBD1. CDR1 is SNHLY, CDR2 FYNNEI, per germline. Germline trimming cut 6 bases from V and 7 bases from J; bases unmatched to any gene: 3. There are 14 residues in the CDR3. CDR3 sequence reads: CASREDRGNSPLHF. In DNA, the CDR3 is TGTGCCAGCAGGGAGGACAGGGGGAATTCACCCCTCCACTTT.

This rearrangement joins TRBV7-9 to TRBJ2-5, with 8 bases lining up with TRBD2. This CDR3 has 13 amino acids. The V and J ends lost 5 bases and 7 bases, in that order; junction bases with no gene match: 6. Per germline, CDR1 SEHNR and CDR2 FQNEAQ (reference sequence). Written as DNA, the CDR3 is TGTGCCAGCAGCCTCGACGGGGGGGGGACCCAGTACTTC. Its translation: CASSLDGGGTQYF.

The gene calls are TRBV21-1 and TRBJ1-3. TRBV21-1 is deemed a pseudogene. This CDR3 comprises 11 residues. The chain's CDR3 is CASNLGNTIYF. CDR3 bases: TGTGCCAGCAACTTAGGAAACACCATATATTTT.

This chain connects TRBV19 to TRBJ2-7; TRBD2 agrees at 13 bases. The trim removed 2 bases at V and 7 bases at J, leaving 14 bases unmatched. The CDR3 sequence is 18 residues long. CDR1 and CDR2 from the germline V gene are LNHDA and SQIVND (reference sequence). CDR3: CASSISSGTSGTLSEQYF. The CDR3 nucleotides read TGTGCCAGTAGTATATCCTCCGGGACTAGCGGGACCCTTTCAGAGCAGTACTTC.